This T cell receptor beta chain derives from a study of control samples from healthy donors and cancer patients (dated by TCRdb to the early 2020s). On this clone itself: Its antigen specificity is not known. No base qualities exist here, and no much larger clone lies one base off it.

The germline V gene specifies LGHNT as CDR1 and FRNRAP as CDR2. Measured from the cysteine to the phenylalanine, the CDR3 is 15 residues long. The kept DNA is CDR3 alone, 45 bases in frame from the first base. Germline trimming: 6 bases from V, 5 bases from J; junction bases outside gene matches: 9. Receptor libraries were prepared by the immunoSEQ multiplex PCR assay. Here the immuneACCESS table is served through TCRdb, limited to in-frame sequences with V and J called. Missing clones are a known gap in these copies; in checked studies unresolved V genes cover under half, and the rest lacks a known reason. The sample contains 50,000 or so clones, about 96% of them found a single time. The biggest ten clones account for around 1% of the sample.

Sequencing input: blood. Here the chain combines TRBV12-5 and TRBJ2-5; the central 10 bases match TRBD2. This TCR came from a woman between 18 and 29 years old in good health. The nucleotides are TGTGCTAGTGGCGGAGCGGGGGGGCGAGTGGAGACCCAGTACTTC. Translated, it gives CASGGAGGRVETQYF.